This record covers a single T cell receptor (beta chain). Time point indicated: pretreatment peripheral blood. The source of the sample is a study of PD-L1 blockade in urothelial cancer. Study summary: Analysis of the blood was performed 3 weeks (second dose) and 6 weeks after treatment start.

Germline CDR1 MRHNA, CDR2 SNTAGT. This CDR3 is 15 amino acids long. Trimming removed 2 bases from V and 2 bases from J; junction bases left unmatched: 3. Some clones are missing from TCRdb's copy, which holds only in-frame ones; the method was immunoSEQ multiplex PCR. The sample has 80,000 to 90,000 clones; approximately 87% are singletons. This specimen was PBMCs, taken around atezolizumab (anti-PD-L1) treatment. The V call is TRBV6-4, the J call TRBJ1-2; 9 bases are shared with TRBD1. The source of this sequence is a man in his 60s with urothelial cancer. CDR3 DNA sequence: TGTGCCAGCAGTGACCCCGGGACAGGGAACTATGGCTACACCTTC. This translates into CASSDPGTGNYGYTF.